Given below is one T cell receptor beta chain in context. This sample stems from a study of blood T cell repertoires in COVID-19. In the study overall: The United States, Italy and Spain provided the acute and convalescent COVID-19 samples. PBMCs, B-cell-depleted T cells, or T cells provided the cDNA or gDNA that made up the material.

Authors' data handling: From reference gene primer amplification, estimates of nucleated cell counts were derived. Here immunoSEQ multiplex PCR was the method, and the copy in TCRdb shows in-frame clones only, minus some. Clone size and the V and J calls come from that table; the DNA yielded D and trimming. The data contain around 200,000 clones, 86% of them seen just once; the ten biggest clones take up under 25%. Unmatched junction bases numbered 4, after V lost 6 bases and J lost 7 bases. This CDR3 has 13 residues. The source is a man aged 70-80 years with active or convalescent COVID-19. The sequencing sample was made of peripheral blood. This chain uses TRBV12-3 or TRBV12-4 with TRBJ1-4, with 8 bases identical to TRBD1. CDR3 amino acids: CASSRTGLEKLFF. In DNA form, the CDR3 reads TGTGCCAGCAGCCGGACAGGGCTTGAAAAACTGTTTTTT.